The source of this TCR beta chain is a study of blood T cell repertoires in COVID-19. Study background: COVID-19 samples collected from the United States, Italy and Spain covered acute and convalescent phases. Sources were T cells, B-cell-depleted T cells, or PBMCs; the material itself was cDNA or gDNA.

TCRdb's table, derived via immunoSEQ multiplex PCR, lists solely in-frame clones and lacks some. The sample has approximately 58,000 clones; approximately 87% are singletons. Germline V gene data show CDR1 as SNHLY and CDR2 as FYNNEI. Trimming stripped 6 bases from V and 3 bases from J, with 5 bases between. There are 12 residues in the CDR3. What was sequenced was peripheral blood. This chain links TRBV2 with TRBJ2-2; D uncertain. The clonotype comes from a man aged 40-55 years with active COVID-19. CDR3 DNA sequence: TGTGCCAGCAGACGGTACACCGGGGAGCTGTTTTTT. Amino acids: CASRRYTGELFF. Drawing the rest from reference TRBV2 and TRBJ2-2, the complete variable domain is EPEVTQTPSHQVTQMGQEVILRCVPISNHLYFYWYRQILGQKVEFLVSFYNNEISEKSEIFDDQFSVERPDGSNFTLKIRSTKLEDSAMYFCASRRYTGELFFGEGSRLTVL.